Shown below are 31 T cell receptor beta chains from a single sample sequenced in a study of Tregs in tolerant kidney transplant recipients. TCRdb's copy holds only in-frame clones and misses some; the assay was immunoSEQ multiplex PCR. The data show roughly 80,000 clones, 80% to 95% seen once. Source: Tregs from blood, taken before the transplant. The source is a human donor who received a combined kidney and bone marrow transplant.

CDR3: CASSSGTSGTEDTQYF. The CDR3 region has the DNA TGTGCCAGCAGTTCCGGGACTAGCGGGACGGAAGATACGCAGTATTTT. This chain uses TRBV2 with TRBJ2-3; 13 nucleotides line up with TRBD2. The CDR3 contains 16 residues. Germline V CDR1 and CDR2: SNHLY, FYNNEI. V shed 5 bases and J 5 bases; nucleotides not matched to a gene: 7.

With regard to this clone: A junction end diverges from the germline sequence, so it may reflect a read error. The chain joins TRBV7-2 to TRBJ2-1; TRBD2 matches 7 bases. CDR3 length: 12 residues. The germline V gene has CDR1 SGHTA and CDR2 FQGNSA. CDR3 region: CASSLAGVGTIF. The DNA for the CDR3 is TGTGCCAGCAGCTTGGCGGGAGTCGGGACGATCTTC.

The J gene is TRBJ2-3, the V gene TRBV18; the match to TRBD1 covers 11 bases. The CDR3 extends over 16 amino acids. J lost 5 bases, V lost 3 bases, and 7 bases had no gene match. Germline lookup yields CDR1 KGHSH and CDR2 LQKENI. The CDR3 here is CASSPTGTGGIDTQYF. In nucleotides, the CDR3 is TGTGCCAGCTCACCGACCGGGACAGGGGGAATAGATACGCAGTATTTT.

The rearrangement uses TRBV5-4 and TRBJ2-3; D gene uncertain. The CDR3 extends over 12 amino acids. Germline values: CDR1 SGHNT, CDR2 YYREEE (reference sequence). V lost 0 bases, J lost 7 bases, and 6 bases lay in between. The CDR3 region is CASSLDSNTQYF. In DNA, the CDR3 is TGTGCCAGCAGCTTGGATTCGAATACGCAGTATTTT. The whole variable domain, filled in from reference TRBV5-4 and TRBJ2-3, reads ETGVTQSPTHLIKTRGQQVTLRCSSQSGHNTVSWYQQALGQGPQFIFQYYREEENGRGNFPPRFSGLQFPNYSSELNVNALELDDSALYLCASSLDSNTQYFGPGTRLTVL.

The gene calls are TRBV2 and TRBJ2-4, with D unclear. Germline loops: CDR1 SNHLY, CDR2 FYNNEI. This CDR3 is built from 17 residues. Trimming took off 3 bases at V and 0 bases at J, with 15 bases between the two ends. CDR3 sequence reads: CASSDTDIIPAKNIQYF. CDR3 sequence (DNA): TGTGCCAGCAGTGATACAGATATCATTCCAGCCAAAAACATTCAGTACTTC.

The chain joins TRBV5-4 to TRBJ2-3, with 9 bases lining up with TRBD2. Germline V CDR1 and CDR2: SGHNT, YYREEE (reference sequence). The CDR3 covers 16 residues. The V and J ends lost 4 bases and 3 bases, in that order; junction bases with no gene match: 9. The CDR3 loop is CASSRTLTSGTDTQYF. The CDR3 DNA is TGTGCCAGCAGCCGGACATTGACTAGCGGAACAGATACGCAGTATTTT.

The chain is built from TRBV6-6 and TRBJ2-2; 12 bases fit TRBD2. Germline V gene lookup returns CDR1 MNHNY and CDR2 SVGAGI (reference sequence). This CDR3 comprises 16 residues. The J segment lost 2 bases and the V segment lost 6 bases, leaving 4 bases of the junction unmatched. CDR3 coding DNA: TGTGCCAGCAGGACAGGACTAGCGGGAAACACCGGGGAGCTGTTTTTT. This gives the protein CASRTGLAGNTGELFF.

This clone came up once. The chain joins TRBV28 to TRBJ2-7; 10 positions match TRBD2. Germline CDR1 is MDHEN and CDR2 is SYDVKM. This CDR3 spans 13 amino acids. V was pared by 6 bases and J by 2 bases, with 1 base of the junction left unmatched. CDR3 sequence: CASRLAGTYEQYF. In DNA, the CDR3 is TGTGCCAGCAGACTAGCGGGGACCTACGAGCAGTACTTC.

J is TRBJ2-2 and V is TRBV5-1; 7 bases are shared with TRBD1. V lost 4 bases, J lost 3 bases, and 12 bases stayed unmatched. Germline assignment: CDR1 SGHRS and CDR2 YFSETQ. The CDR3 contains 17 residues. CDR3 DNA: TGCGCCAGCAGCCCGGGATTGACAGGGTTGGACACCGGGGAGCTGTTTTTT. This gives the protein CASSPGLTGLDTGELFF.

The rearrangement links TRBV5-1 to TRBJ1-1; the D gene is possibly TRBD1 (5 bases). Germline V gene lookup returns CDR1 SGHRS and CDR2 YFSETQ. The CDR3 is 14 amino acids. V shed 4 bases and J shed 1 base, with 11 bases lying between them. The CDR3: CASSPGHPNTEAFF. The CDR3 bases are TGCGCCAGCAGCCCAGGACACCCGAACACTGAAGCTTTCTTT.

In DNA form, the CDR3 reads TGCGCCAGCAGTGAGCAAGACAGTTACGAGCAGTACTTC. The encoded protein is CASSEQDSYEQYF. This chain links TRBV10-2 with TRBJ2-7, with D possibly matching TRBD1 (5 bases). V was shortened by 2 bases and J by 4 bases, with 9 bases between the two germline ends. The length of the CDR3 is 13 residues. Germline values: CDR1 WSHSY, CDR2 SAAADI.

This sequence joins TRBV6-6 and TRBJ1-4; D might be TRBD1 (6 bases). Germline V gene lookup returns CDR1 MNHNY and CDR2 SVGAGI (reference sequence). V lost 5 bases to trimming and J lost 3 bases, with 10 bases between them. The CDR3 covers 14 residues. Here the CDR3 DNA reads TGTGCCAGCAGTACAGGACAGCCTAATGAAAAACTGTTTTTT. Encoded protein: CASSTGQPNEKLFF.

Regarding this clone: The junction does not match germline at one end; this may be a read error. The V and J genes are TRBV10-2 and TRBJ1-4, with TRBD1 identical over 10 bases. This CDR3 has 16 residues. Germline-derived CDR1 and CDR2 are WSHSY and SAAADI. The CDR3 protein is CASGPGQGPPHDKLFF. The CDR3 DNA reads TGCGCCAGCGGACCGGGACAGGGGCCGCCTCATGATAAACTGTTTTTT.

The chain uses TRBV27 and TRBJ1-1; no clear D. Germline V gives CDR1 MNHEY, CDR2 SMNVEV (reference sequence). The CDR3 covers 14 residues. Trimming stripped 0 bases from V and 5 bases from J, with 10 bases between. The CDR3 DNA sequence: TGTGCCAGCAGTTTATCGGGGAGTGGGACTGAAGCTTTCTTT. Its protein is CASSLSGSGTEAFF.

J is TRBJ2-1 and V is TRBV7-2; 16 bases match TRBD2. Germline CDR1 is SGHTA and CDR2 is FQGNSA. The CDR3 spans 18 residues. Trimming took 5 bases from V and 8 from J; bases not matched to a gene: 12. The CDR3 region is CASSQWGTGLAGGDEQFF. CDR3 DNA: TGTGCCAGCAGCCAGTGGGGGACGGGACTAGCGGGAGGGGATGAGCAGTTCTTC. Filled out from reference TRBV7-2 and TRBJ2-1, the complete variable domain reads GAGVSQSPSNKVTEKGKDVELRCDPISGHTALYWYRQSLGQGLEFLIYFQGNSAPDKSGLPSDRFSAERTGGSVSTLTIQRTQQEDSAVYLCASSQWGTGLAGGDEQFFGPGTRLTVL.

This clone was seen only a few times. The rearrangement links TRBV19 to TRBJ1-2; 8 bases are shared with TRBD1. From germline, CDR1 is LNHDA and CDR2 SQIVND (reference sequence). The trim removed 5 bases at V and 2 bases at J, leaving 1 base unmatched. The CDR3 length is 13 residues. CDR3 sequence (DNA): TGTGCCAGTAGTGGACAGGGAAACTATGGCTACACCTTC. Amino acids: CASSGQGNYGYTF.

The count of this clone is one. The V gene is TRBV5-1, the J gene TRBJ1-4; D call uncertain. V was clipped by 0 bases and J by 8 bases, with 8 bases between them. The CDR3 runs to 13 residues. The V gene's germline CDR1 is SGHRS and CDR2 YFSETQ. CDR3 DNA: TGCGCCAGCAGCTTGGAGGGTCGCGAAAAACTGTTTTTT. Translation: CASSLEGREKLFF.

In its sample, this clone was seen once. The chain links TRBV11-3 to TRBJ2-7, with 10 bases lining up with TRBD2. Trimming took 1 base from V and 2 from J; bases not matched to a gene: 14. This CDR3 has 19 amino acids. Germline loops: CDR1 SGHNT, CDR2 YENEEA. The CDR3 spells CASSLAVRGSGRGAYEQYF. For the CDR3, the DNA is TGTGCCAGCAGCTTAGCAGTTCGGGGGAGCGGGAGGGGGGCCTACGAGCAGTACTTC.

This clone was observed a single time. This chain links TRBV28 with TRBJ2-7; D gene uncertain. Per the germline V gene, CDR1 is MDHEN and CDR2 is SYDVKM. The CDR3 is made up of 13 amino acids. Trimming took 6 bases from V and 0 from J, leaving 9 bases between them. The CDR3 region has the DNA TGTGCCAGCAGCCTTGCCTCCTCCTACGAGCAGTACTTC. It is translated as CASSLASSYEQYF. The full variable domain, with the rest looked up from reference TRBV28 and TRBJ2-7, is DVKVTQSSRYLVKRTGEKVFLECVQDMDHENMFWYRQDPGLGLRLIYFSYDVKMKEKGDIPEGYSVSREKKERFSLILESASTNQTSMYLCASSLASSYEQYFGPGTRLTVT.

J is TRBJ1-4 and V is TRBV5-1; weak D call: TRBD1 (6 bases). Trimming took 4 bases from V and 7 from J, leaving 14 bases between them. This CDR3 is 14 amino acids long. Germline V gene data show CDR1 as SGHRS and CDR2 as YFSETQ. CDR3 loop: CASSPPGAVEKLFF. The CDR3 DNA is TGCGCCAGCAGCCCGCCGGGGGCGGTTGAAAAACTGTTTTTT.

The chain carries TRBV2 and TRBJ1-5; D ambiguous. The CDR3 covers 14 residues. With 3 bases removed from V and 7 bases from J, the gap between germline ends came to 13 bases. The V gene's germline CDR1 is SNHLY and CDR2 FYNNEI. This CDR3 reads CASSDSGGWQPQHF. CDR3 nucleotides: TGTGCCAGCAGTGACTCGGGAGGATGGCAGCCCCAGCATTTT.

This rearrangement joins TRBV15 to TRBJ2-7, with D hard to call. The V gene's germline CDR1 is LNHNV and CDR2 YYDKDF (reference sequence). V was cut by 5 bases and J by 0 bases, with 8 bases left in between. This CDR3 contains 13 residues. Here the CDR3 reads CATSSAPSYEQYF. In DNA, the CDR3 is TGTGCCACCAGCTCAGCCCCCTCCTACGAGCAGTACTTC.

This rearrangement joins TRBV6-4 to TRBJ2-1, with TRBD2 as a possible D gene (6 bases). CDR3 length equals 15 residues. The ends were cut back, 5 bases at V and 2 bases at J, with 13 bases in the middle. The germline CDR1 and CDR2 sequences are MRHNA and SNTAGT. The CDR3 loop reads CASSRDFGTYNEQFF. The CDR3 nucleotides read TGTGCCAGCAGTCGGGACTTCGGAACCTACAATGAGCAGTTCTTC.

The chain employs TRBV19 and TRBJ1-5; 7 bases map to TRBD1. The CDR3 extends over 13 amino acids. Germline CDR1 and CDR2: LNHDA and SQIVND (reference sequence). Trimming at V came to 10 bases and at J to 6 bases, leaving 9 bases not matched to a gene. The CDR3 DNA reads TGTGCCACCACCAGGGGGGTAGGTCAGCCCCAGCATTTT. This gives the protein CATTRGVGQPQHF.

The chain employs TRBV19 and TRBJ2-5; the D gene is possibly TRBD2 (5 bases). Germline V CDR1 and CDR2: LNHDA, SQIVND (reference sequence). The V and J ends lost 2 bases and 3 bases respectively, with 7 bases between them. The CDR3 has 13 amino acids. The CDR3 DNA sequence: TGTGCCAGTAGTATAACAGCGGAAGAGACCCAGTACTTC. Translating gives CASSITAEETQYF. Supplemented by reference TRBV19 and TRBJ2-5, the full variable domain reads DGGITQSPKYLFRKEGQNVTLSCEQNLNHDAMYWYRQDPGQGLRLIYYSQIVNDFQKGDIAEGYSVSREKKESFPLTVTSAQKNPTAFYLCASSITAEETQYFGPGTRLLVL.

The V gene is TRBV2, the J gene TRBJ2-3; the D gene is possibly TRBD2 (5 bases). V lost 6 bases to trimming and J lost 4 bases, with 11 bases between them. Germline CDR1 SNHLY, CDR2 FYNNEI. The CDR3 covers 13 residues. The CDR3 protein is CASSEGMADTQYF. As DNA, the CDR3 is TGTGCCAGCAGCGAGGGAATGGCAGATACGCAGTATTTT.

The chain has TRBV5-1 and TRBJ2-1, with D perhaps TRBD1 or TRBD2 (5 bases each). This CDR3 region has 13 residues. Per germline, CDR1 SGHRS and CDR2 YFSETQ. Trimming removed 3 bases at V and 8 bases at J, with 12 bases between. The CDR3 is CASSSGRSHEQFF. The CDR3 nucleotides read TGCGCCAGCAGCTCGGGACGTTCCCATGAGCAGTTCTTC.

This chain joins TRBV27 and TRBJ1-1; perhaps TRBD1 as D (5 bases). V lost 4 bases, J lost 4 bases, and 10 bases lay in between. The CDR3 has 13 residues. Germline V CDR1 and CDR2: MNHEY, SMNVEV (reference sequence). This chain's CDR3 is CASSSNGGTEAFF. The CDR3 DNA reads TGTGCCAGCAGTTCGAACGGGGGCACTGAAGCTTTCTTT.

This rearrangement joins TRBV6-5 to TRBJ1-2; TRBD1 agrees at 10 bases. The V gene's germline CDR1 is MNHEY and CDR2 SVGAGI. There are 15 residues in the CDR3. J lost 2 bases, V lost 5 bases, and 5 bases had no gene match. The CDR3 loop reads CASSARQGANYGYTF. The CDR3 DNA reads TGTGCCAGCAGTGCGCGACAGGGGGCGAACTATGGCTACACCTTC.

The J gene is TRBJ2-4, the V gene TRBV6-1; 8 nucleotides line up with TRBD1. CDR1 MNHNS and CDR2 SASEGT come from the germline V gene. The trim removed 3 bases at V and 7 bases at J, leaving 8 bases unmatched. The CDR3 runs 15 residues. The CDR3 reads CASSDRGQGRNIQYF. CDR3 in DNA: TGTGCCAGCAGTGACCGCGGACAGGGTCGCAACATTCAGTACTTC.

As DNA, the CDR3 is TGTGCCAGCAGCAGACTAGGACGGGAGCAGTACTTC. Amino acid sequence: CASSRLGREQYF. V usage is TRBV6-1 and J usage is TRBJ2-7, with a tentative D call TRBD2 (6 bases). Looked up from germline, CDR1 is MNHNS and CDR2 is SASEGT. The CDR3 is 12 amino acids. V lost 6 bases to trimming and J lost 7 bases, with 13 bases between them.